The 10 T cell receptor beta chains below come from one sample, sequenced in a study of identical twins. TCRdb reanalysed the 5' RACE reads using MiXCR and keeps one entry per CDR3 protein. Of around 230,000 distinct CDR3 sequences listed, over 5.5% are singletons. Another study also made use of these data, one on T cells expressing NK-cell markers.

The sample consisted of CD8+ T cells sorted from blood. These receptors were obtained from a woman between 18 and 29 years old in good health.

This clonotype was recorded a few times. This chain links TRBV11-2 with TRBJ2-7, with D possibly being TRBD2 (5 bases). The CDR3 totals 16 residues. The germline CDR1 and CDR2 sequences are SGHAT and FQNNGV. Trimming took off 3 bases at V and 4 bases at J, with 19 bases between the two ends. The CDR3: CASSFFFAGPGYEQYF. For the CDR3, the DNA is TGTGCCAGCAGCTTCTTCTTCGCGGGCCCAGGTTACGAGCAGTACTTC.

This clonotype was detected a few times. This chain connects TRBV6-5 to TRBJ2-3; D uncertain. Per the germline V gene, CDR1 is MNHEY and CDR2 is SVGAGI. V dropped 0 bases and J dropped 6 bases, with 13 bases sitting between them. The CDR3 totals 15 residues. CDR3 sequence: CASSYSGEVVDTQYF. In DNA, the CDR3 is TGTGCCAGCAGTTACTCGGGCGAGGTAGTCGATACGCAGTATTTT.

This clonotype was counted many times. This chain links TRBV12-3 or TRBV12-4 with TRBJ2-1, with D tentatively TRBD2 (5 bases). V gave up 4 bases and J gave up 7 bases, with 11 bases separating them. The CDR3 sequence is 13 residues long. CDR3 sequence reads: CASSYDPGNEQFF. DNA of the CDR3: TGTGCCAGCAGTTACGACCCGGGGAATGAGCAGTTCTTC.

This rearrangement joins TRBV7-8 to TRBJ1-2; possibly TRBD1 for D (6 bases). Germline CDR1 SGHVS, CDR2 FQNEAQ. This CDR3 spans 14 amino acids. Trimming left V 3 bases short and J 4 bases short, with 12 bases between. For the CDR3, the DNA is TGTGCCAGCAGCTTGGTGACAGGTCGCTATGGCTACACCTTC. Its translation is CASSLVTGRYGYTF.

This clonotype was observed a few times. The V gene is TRBV5-6, the J gene TRBJ2-3; perhaps TRBD1 as D (6 bases). The CDR3 is 15 amino acids. Germline-derived CDR1 and CDR2 are SGHDT and YYEEEE. Trimming removed 4 bases from V and 0 bases from J, with 12 bases in between. The CDR3 loop is CASSHRDTSTDTQYF. The CDR3 coding sequence is TGTGCCAGCAGCCACCGGGACACCAGCACAGATACGCAGTATTTT.

This clonotype was detected a few times. This chain joins TRBV12-3 or TRBV12-4 and TRBJ1-1; D is ambiguous. V lost 6 bases, J lost 4 bases, and 9 bases lay in between. This CDR3 spans 12 amino acids. CDR3 DNA sequence: TGTGCCAGCAGCCCCTCATTCACTGAAGCTTTCTTT. Translated: CASSPSFTEAFF.

The gene calls are TRBV4-1 and TRBJ2-1, with TRBD2 as a possible D gene (5 bases). V shed 1 base and J shed 8 bases, with 15 bases lying between them. The germline gives CDR1 MGHRA, CDR2 YSYEKL. This CDR3 comprises 15 residues. For the CDR3, the DNA is TGCGCCAGCAGCCAAGTAGACCGGGCGGAGGATGAGCAGTTCTTC. This translates into CASSQVDRAEDEQFF.

This clonotype was observed a few times. The CDR3 spells CASSKPGTSPGYEQYF. CDR3 in DNA: TGTGCCAGCAGCAAACCCGGGACTAGCCCAGGGTACGAGCAGTACTTC. J is TRBJ2-7 and V is TRBV7-2; TRBD2 matches 9 bases. After removal of 5 bases from V and 4 bases from J, the junction contained 12 bases not matched to a gene. Germline loops: CDR1 SGHTA, CDR2 FQGNSA. The CDR3 has 16 residues.

This clonotype has only a few counts. V is TRBV9 and J is TRBJ2-2; unclear D gene. Germline V gene data show CDR1 as SGDLS and CDR2 as YYNGEE. The CDR3 covers 14 residues. Between the trimmed V and J ends, which lost 10 bases and 1 base, there was a span of 14 bases. CDR3 sequence (DNA): TGTGCCTCCTCCATGTGGGGGAACACCGGGGAGCTGTTTTTT. This codes for CASSMWGNTGELFF. The whole variable domain, filled in from reference TRBV9 and TRBJ2-2, reads DSGVTQTPKHLITATGQRVTLRCSPRSGDLSVYWYQQSLDQGLQFLIQYYNGEERAKGNILERFSAQQFPDLHSELNLSSLELGDSALYFCASSMWGNTGELFFGEGSRLTVL.

This clonotype was counted only a few times. The chain combines TRBV7-6 with TRBJ2-3, with D unclear. V dropped 3 bases and J dropped 1 base, with 11 bases sitting between them. The germline gives CDR1 SGHVS, CDR2 FNYEAQ. The CDR3 consists of 15 residues. The CDR3 reads CASSFQPRGTDTQYF. DNA for the CDR3: TGTGCCAGCAGCTTTCAGCCCCGCGGCACAGATACGCAGTATTTT.